These T cell receptor beta chains were read from a single sample in a study of CD8 T cells in Susac syndrome. TCRdb called the immunoSEQ multiplex PCR reads again in MiXCR, with one record for every CDR3 protein. This table holds over 20,000 distinct CDR3 sequences, about 93% found once. The sequencing input was CD8+ T cells from PBMCs. The receptor source for this set is a human donor with Susac syndrome. The CDR3 runs from the conserved cysteine through the conserved F or W. The order of the fields is V gene, clone size, J gene, D gene, CDR3 DNA, CDR3 protein. D genes are given only for firm matches. Clone size, where shown, is once, few, many, or a class for clones that have expanded.

v_gene: TRBV28
abundance: .
j_gene: TRBJ2-7
d_gene: .
CDR3nt: TGTGCCAGCAGTCTCCAGGGGTTTTGGGATGAGCAGTACTTC
CDR3aa: CASSLQGFWDEQYF

v_gene: TRBV5-1
abundance: .
j_gene: TRBJ2-7
d_gene: TRBD2
CDR3nt: TGCGCCAGCGCTATTCGGGGGGGTCCCATCGAGCAGTACTTC
CDR3aa: CASAIRGGPIEQYF

v_gene: TRBV4-1
abundance: few
j_gene: TRBJ1-4
d_gene: .
CDR3nt: TGCGCCAGCAGCCAAGTGACAGAGACAGAAAAACTGTTTTTT
CDR3aa: CASSQVTETEKLFF

v_gene: TRBV20-1
abundance: .
j_gene: TRBJ1-1
d_gene: TRBD1
CDR3nt: TGCAGTTCCGTTGACAGGGGAATGAACACTGAAGCTTTCTTT
CDR3aa: CSSVDRGMNTEAFF

v_gene: TRBV7-9
abundance: .
j_gene: TRBJ2-3
d_gene: TRBD1
CDR3nt: TGTGCCAGCAGCTTAGCCCCGGGACAGGGGTCCACAGATACGCAGTATTTT
CDR3aa: CASSLAPGQGSTDTQYF

v_gene: TRBV12-3/TRBV12-4
abundance: .
j_gene: TRBJ2-1
d_gene: .
CDR3nt: TGTGCCAGCAGTTTATGGCAGGGGGGTGCTAGCCGAGGGGCTAATGAGCAGTTCTTC
CDR3aa: CASSLWQGGASRGANEQFF

v_gene: TRBV27
abundance: .
j_gene: TRBJ1-6
d_gene: .
CDR3nt: TGTGCCAGCAGCACGATCCTCAGGTCTCCCCTCCACTTT
CDR3aa: CASSTILRSPLHF

v_gene: TRBV9
abundance: .
j_gene: TRBJ2-2
d_gene: TRBD2
CDR3nt: TGTGCCAGCAGCCCCCGGACTAGCGGGGTCCCCGGGGAGCTGTTTTTT
CDR3aa: CASSPRTSGVPGELFF

v_gene: TRBV7-3
abundance: once
j_gene: TRBJ2-7
d_gene: TRBD2
CDR3nt: TGTGCCAGCAGCTTAGGGCAGGGAGGGTACGAGCAGTACTTC
CDR3aa: CASSLGQGGYEQYF

v_gene: TRBV9
abundance: .
j_gene: TRBJ2-3
d_gene: .
CDR3nt: TGTGCCAGCAGCGTAGAGGGGACAGATACGCAGTATTTT
CDR3aa: CASSVEGTDTQYF

v_gene: TRBV11-3
abundance: .
j_gene: TRBJ2-1
d_gene: TRBD2
CDR3nt: TGTGCCAGCAGCTTAGGTCGCGGGGGGGCCTACAATGAGCAGTTCTTC
CDR3aa: CASSLGRGGAYNEQFF

v_gene: TRBV6-6
abundance: once
j_gene: TRBJ1-1
d_gene: .
CDR3nt: TGTGCCAGCAGTTACTCGAACACTGAAGCTTTCTTT
CDR3aa: CASSYSNTEAFF

v_gene: TRBV7-8
abundance: .
j_gene: TRBJ1-5
d_gene: .
CDR3nt: TGTGCCAGCAGCGTCGGACTCGAGCCCCAGCATTTT
CDR3aa: CASSVGLEPQHF

v_gene: TRBV27
abundance: .
j_gene: TRBJ2-7
d_gene: TRBD2
CDR3nt: TGTGCCAGCAGCTCTAGCGGGGTCATGTACGAGCAGTACTTC
CDR3aa: CASSSSGVMYEQYF

v_gene: TRBV19
abundance: .
j_gene: TRBJ2-6
d_gene: .
CDR3nt: TGTGCCAGTAGTATCGGGGGACCCGGGGCCAACGTCCTGACTTTC
CDR3aa: CASSIGGPGANVLTF